The clone carrying this T cell receptor (beta chain) occurred once. The sort gate was single viable CD3+CD4+CD8-CD45RO+ cells for memory CD4+ T cells. The authors' processing: After removing out-of-frame reads, over 2 million distinct TCRbeta sequences remained. Only in-frame clones appear in the TCRdb table, and some are missing; sequencing was by immunoSEQ multiplex PCR. The V and J calls and clone size come from that table; D and trimming were worked out from the DNA. The data show tens of thousands of clones, more than 60% seen once. This entry is derived from a study of memory CD4+ T cells and cytomegalovirus serostatus. The V and J ends lost 0 bases and 0 bases respectively, with 13 bases between them. There are 17 residues in the CDR3. Germline V gene data show CDR1 as SGHNT and CDR2 as YENEEA.

The chain is built from TRBV11-3 and TRBJ2-3; tentatively, D is TRBD1 (6 bases). Sequencing was performed on memory CD4+ T cells from blood. This TCR was recovered from an adult in good health and CMV-seronegative. The chain's CDR3 is CASSLDGGSPSTDTQYF. The CDR3 region has the DNA TGTGCCAGCAGCTTAGATGGGGGCAGTCCTAGCACAGATACGCAGTATTTT.